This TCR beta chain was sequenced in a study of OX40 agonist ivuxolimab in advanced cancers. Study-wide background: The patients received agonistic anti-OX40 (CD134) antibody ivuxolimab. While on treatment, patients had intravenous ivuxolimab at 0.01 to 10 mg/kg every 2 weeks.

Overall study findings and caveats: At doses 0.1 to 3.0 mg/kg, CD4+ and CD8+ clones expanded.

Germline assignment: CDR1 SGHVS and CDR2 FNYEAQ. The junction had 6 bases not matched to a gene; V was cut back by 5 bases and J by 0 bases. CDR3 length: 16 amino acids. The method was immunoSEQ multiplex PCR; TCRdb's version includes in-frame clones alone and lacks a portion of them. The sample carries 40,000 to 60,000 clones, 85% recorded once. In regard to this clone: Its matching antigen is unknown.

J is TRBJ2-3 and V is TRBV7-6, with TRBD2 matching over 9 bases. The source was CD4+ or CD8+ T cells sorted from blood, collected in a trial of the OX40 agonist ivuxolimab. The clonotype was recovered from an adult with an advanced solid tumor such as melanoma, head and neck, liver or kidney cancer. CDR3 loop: CASSQSGGSSTDTQYF. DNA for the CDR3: TGTGCCAGCAGCCAGAGCGGGGGGTCCAGCACAGATACGCAGTATTTT.